Below are 26 T cell receptor beta chains sequenced from a single sample in a study of regulatory T cells in long-lasting Graves disease. According to the study, TCR beta libraries were built with iRepertoire HTBI primers and CDR3-region Arm-PCR. Each CDR3 protein is one row after TCRdb ran MiXCR on the multiplex PCR reads. The sample has 680,000 or so distinct CDR3 sequences, 16% seen once. Specified time point: newly diagnosed GD, antithyroid drugs for less than 3 months. PBMC-extracted RNA yielded the TCR library. These sequences were also reported in another study, on T cells in Graves' hyperthyroidism and ophthalmopathy.

Specimen: peripheral blood mononuclear cells (PBMCs), collected at new diagnosis, from a patient treated with antithyroid drugs. The receptor source for this set is a woman between 25 and 40 years old with Graves disease.

This clonotype has ten or more counts. The chain recombines TRBV6-1 with TRBJ1-5; D is perhaps TRBD1 (5 bases). CDR3 length: 14 amino acids. V lost 11 bases and J lost 4, with 18 bases in between. Germline V gene lookup returns CDR1 MNHNS and CDR2 SASEGT. The DNA for the CDR3 is TGTGCCGCGGCTAGGACATTGACAAATCAGCCCCAGCATTTT. Its translation is CAAARTLTNQPQHF.

This clonotype was seen ten or more times. This chain's CDR3 is CASSYRGTDTQYF. The CDR3 nucleotides are TGTGCCAGCAGTTATCGGGGCACAGATACGCAGTATTTT. This chain connects TRBV12-3 or TRBV12-4 to TRBJ2-3; D ambiguous. The CDR3 loop spans 13 amino acids. The germline V and J ends were trimmed by 4 bases and 1 base, with 6 bases remaining between them.

This clonotype was observed at least ten times. The junction and the germline gene differ at one end; a read error may be behind it. The chain is built from TRBV7-8 and TRBJ2-3, with D perhaps matching TRBD2 (5 bases). In germline, CDR1 is SGHVS, CDR2 FQNEAQ. The CDR3 is 15 amino acids. CDR3 sequence reads: CASSPELGTRRAAHF. The DNA of the CDR3 is TGTGCCAGCAGCCCCGAACTAGGTACTAGAAGGGCAGCGCATTTT.

This clonotype has only a few counts. This chain joins TRBV6-2 or TRBV6-3 and TRBJ1-6; the D is unclear. This CDR3 region has 13 residues. From germline, CDR1 is MNHEY and CDR2 SVGEGT. V was pared by 0 bases and J by 7 bases, with 4 bases between. The CDR3 DNA is TGTGCCAGCAGTTACTCTTGGAATTCACCCCTCCACTTT. It yields the protein CASSYSWNSPLHF.

The V gene is TRBV18, the J gene TRBJ1-2; 7 bases map to TRBD1. J lost 5 bases, V lost 3 bases, and 9 bases had no gene match. The CDR3 runs to 15 residues. Germline V gives CDR1 KGHSH, CDR2 LQKENI. The CDR3 sequence is CASSPAAGGEYGYTF. CDR3 coding DNA: TGTGCCAGCTCACCGGCGGCAGGGGGTGAATATGGCTACACCTTC. Together with reference TRBV18 and TRBJ1-2, the CDR3 gives the full variable domain: NAGVMQNPRHLVRRRGQEARLRCSPMKGHSHVYWYRQLPEEGLKFMVYLQKENIIDESGMPKERFSAEFPKEGPSILRIQQVVRGDSAAYFCASSPAAGGEYGYTFGSGTRLTVV.

A few counts support this clonotype. V usage is TRBV24-1 and J usage is TRBJ2-1; 9 bases are shared with TRBD2. Germline V gene data show CDR1 as KGHDR and CDR2 as SFDVKD. The CDR3 is 17 amino acids. J gave up 6 bases and V 4 bases, and 12 bases lay outside the gene matches. DNA for the CDR3: TGTGCCACCAGTGACAACCCCTTCCCGACTAGCGGCAATGAGCAGTTCTTC. Translating gives CATSDNPFPTSGNEQFF.

This clonotype was counted many times. This sequence joins TRBV6-1 and TRBJ1-1; unclear D gene. Trimming cost V 6 bases and J 1 base, with 12 bases left between them. CDR1 is MNHNS, CDR2 SASEGT, per germline. The CDR3 runs 14 residues. CDR3 nucleotide sequence: TGTGCCAGCAGCGAGAATTACAGGAACACTGAAGCTTTCTTT. Its protein is CASSENYRNTEAFF.

This clonotype was detected many times. This sequence joins TRBV12-3 or TRBV12-4 and TRBJ2-1, with TRBD2 matching over 14 bases. With V trimmed by 6 bases and J by 4 bases, 8 bases remained unmatched. CDR3 size: 17 residues. CDR3 bases: TGTGCCAGCAGGGGACTAGCGGGAGCATCGGGTTACAATGAGCAGTTCTTC. This sequence encodes CASRGLAGASGYNEQFF.

The rearrangement joins TRBV28 to TRBJ2-1; D gene unclear. This CDR3 region has 21 residues. Looked up from germline, CDR1 is MDHEN and CDR2 is SYDVKM. Trimming removed 5 bases from V and 0 bases from J, with 29 bases in between. Written as DNA, the CDR3 is TGTGCCAGCAGTCTAAGGTCGTATAGTTTAAAGGACGCCTCCTCCTACAATGAGCAGTTCTTC. It translates to CASSLRSYSLKDASSYNEQFF. Supplemented by reference TRBV28 and TRBJ2-1, the full variable domain reads DVKVTQSSRYLVKRTGEKVFLECVQDMDHENMFWYRQDPGLGLRLIYFSYDVKMKEKGDIPEGYSVSREKKERFSLILESASTNQTSMYLCASSLRSYSLKDASSYNEQFFGPGTRLTVL.

This clonotype was seen repeatedly, ten times or more. The chain recombines TRBV30 with TRBJ2-7, with D perhaps TRBD1 (5 bases). This CDR3 has 13 residues. Germline V gives CDR1 GTSNPN, CDR2 SVGIG (reference sequence). V was clipped by 2 bases and J by 7 bases, with 15 bases between them. The DNA of the CDR3 is TGTGCCTGGAGTATAGTGGGGCTGGAGGAGCAGTACTTC. Its translation: CAWSIVGLEEQYF.

There are many counts of this clonotype. The chain links TRBV28 to TRBJ1-4, with 7 bases identical to TRBD1. This CDR3 is built from 14 residues. V dropped 7 bases and J dropped 7; count of bases not matched to a gene: 9. Germline V gives CDR1 MDHEN, CDR2 SYDVKM. CDR3: CASNTQGLSEKLFF. The CDR3 DNA is TGTGCCAGCAACACACAGGGGTTGAGTGAAAAACTGTTTTTT.

This clonotype has a count of ten or more. The chain couples TRBV27 to TRBJ1-2, with 7 bases aligning to TRBD1. This CDR3 is built from 15 residues. With 3 bases clipped from V and 2 bases from J, the junction kept 6 bases outside the gene matches. CDR1 and CDR2 (germline): MNHEY, SMNVEV (reference sequence). The CDR3 DNA reads TGTGCCAGCAGTTTTTCTCCGACAGGGAACTATGGCTACACCTTC. Its protein product is CASSFSPTGNYGYTF.

V is TRBV11-3 and J is TRBJ2-7; maybe TRBD1 (6 bases). V shed 2 bases and J shed 5 bases, with 13 bases lying between them. Germline CDR1 SGHNT, CDR2 YENEEA. The CDR3 runs to 14 residues. CDR3 sequence reads: CASSLLQGGNEQYF. In nucleotides, the CDR3 is TGTGCCAGCAGCTTACTACAGGGCGGTAACGAGCAGTACTTC.

This clonotype showed up many times. Germline and junction disagree at one end, which may indicate a read error. The V and J genes are TRBV5-1 and TRBJ1-2; a weak D match, TRBD1 (6 bases). Germline CDR1 is SGHRS and CDR2 is YFSETQ. The CDR3 has 14 amino acids. This chain's CDR3 is CASSLGTLPYGYTF. The CDR3 region has the DNA TGTGCCAGCAGCTTGGGGACACTACCCTATGGCTACACCTTC.

In DNA form, the CDR3 reads TGTGCCAGCTCACCCGGGATTTCAACTAATGAAAAACTGTTTTTT. This codes for CASSPGISTNEKLFF. This chain links TRBV18 with TRBJ1-4, with no clear D. V was shortened by 3 bases and J by 0 bases, with 8 bases between the two germline ends. The length of the CDR3 is 15 residues. Germline V gene lookup returns CDR1 KGHSH and CDR2 LQKENI. Variable domain in full (rest from reference TRBV18 and TRBJ1-4): NAGVMQNPRHLVRRRGQEARLRCSPMKGHSHVYWYRQLPEEGLKFMVYLQKENIIDESGMPKERFSAEFPKEGPSILRIQQVVRGDSAAYFCASSPGISTNEKLFFGSGTQLSVL.

This clonotype was detected only a few times. The J gene is TRBJ2-3, the V gene TRBV30; D remains unclear. Trimming stripped 5 bases from V and 4 bases from J, with 10 bases between. Germline V gene data show CDR1 as GTSNPN and CDR2 as SVGIG (reference sequence). The CDR3 extends over 12 amino acids. Here the CDR3 DNA reads TGTGCCTGGTCCACCCCCCCAGATACGCAGTATTTT. Translated, it gives CAWSTPPDTQYF.

In DNA form, the CDR3 reads TGCAGTGCCCAGAAGGGTACTAGCGGGAGGTATAGCTCCTACAATGAGCAGTTCTTC. It specifies CSAQKGTSGRYSSYNEQFF. This chain links TRBV20-1 with TRBJ2-1; 12 bases are a match to TRBD2. V shed 6 bases, J shed 0 bases, and the junction held 15 bases outside the gene matches. Germline V CDR1 and CDR2: DFQATT, SNEGSKA (reference sequence). This CDR3 comprises 19 residues.

The V and J genes are TRBV19 and TRBJ1-5; D uncertain. Germline CDR1 reads LNHDA; CDR2 reads SQIVND (reference sequence). This CDR3 has 16 amino acids. Trimming removed 0 bases at V and 7 bases at J, with 16 bases between. The CDR3, as DNA: TGTGCCAGTAGTATAGATTCCGCAGGCACGAGGCAGCCCCAGCATTTT. Its protein is CASSIDSAGTRQPQHF.

Details on this clonotype: It may be a read error: a sequence one base away is much more abundant. The CDR3 sequence: CASSSGQSGSPLHF. The CDR3 coding sequence is TGTGCCAGCAGTTCGGGCCAAAGCGGGTCACCCCTCCACTTT. The genes are TRBV28 and TRBJ1-6; D gene ambiguous. Trimming took 4 bases from V and 10 from J, leaving 14 bases between them. Germline V CDR1 and CDR2: MDHEN, SYDVKM. The CDR3 has 14 amino acids.

This clonotype was observed at least ten times. The genes are TRBV9 and TRBJ2-7, with 7 bases matching TRBD1. Germline V gives CDR1 SGDLS, CDR2 YYNGEE. With 5 bases clipped from V and 3 bases from J, the junction kept 5 bases outside the gene matches. The CDR3 has 13 residues. Written as DNA, the CDR3 is TGTGCCAGCAGTGTCGACAGGGACTACGAGCAGTACTTC. Translating it yields CASSVDRDYEQYF.

The rearrangement uses TRBV19 and TRBJ2-3; 9 bases line up with TRBD1. Per germline, CDR1 LNHDA and CDR2 SQIVND (reference sequence). This CDR3 comprises 14 residues. Trimming removed 6 bases from V and 3 bases from J; junction bases left unmatched: 4. The CDR3 region has the DNA TGTGCCAGTAGACCGGGACAGGGAACAGATACGCAGTATTTT. Its protein is CASRPGQGTDTQYF. The full variable domain, in which reference TRBV19 and TRBJ2-3 provide the parts outside the CDR3, is DGGITQSPKYLFRKEGQNVTLSCEQNLNHDAMYWYRQDPGQGLRLIYYSQIVNDFQKGDIAEGYSVSREKKESFPLTVTSAQKNPTAFYLCASRPGQGTDTQYFGPGTRLTVL.

This clonotype has at least ten counts. The CDR3 protein is CASSEGGQGTRDTF. CDR3 in DNA: TGTGCCAGCAGTGAAGGGGGGCAGGGAACCCGGGACACCTTC. The J gene is TRBJ1-2, the V gene TRBV2, with D perhaps matching TRBD1 (6 bases). This CDR3 region has 14 residues. V was clipped by 1 base and J by 12 bases, with 18 bases between them. Germline values: CDR1 SNHLY, CDR2 FYNNEI.

This rearrangement joins TRBV10-3 to TRBJ2-7; 7 nucleotides line up with TRBD2. The CDR3 consists of 15 residues. Looked up from germline, CDR1 is ENHRY and CDR2 is SYGVKD. V lost 8 bases, J lost 6 bases, and 16 bases stayed unmatched. As DNA, the CDR3 is TGTGCCATCGAAGAAGGGGCCGGGAGGTCTGTCGAGCAGTACTTC. Protein sequence: CAIEEGAGRSVEQYF.

This clonotype has a count of ten or more. The chain has TRBV6-5 and TRBJ1-5; 10 bases fit TRBD1. Germline V lookup: CDR1 MNHEY, CDR2 SVGAGI. This CDR3 is 19 amino acids long. The V segment lost 4 bases and the J segment 3 bases; nucleotides outside the gene matches: 15. The CDR3 DNA reads TGTGCCAGCAGTTCGCTATCAGTCGGGACAGGGGAATCCAATCAGCCCCAGCATTTT. Translated, it gives CASSSLSVGTGESNQPQHF.

This clonotype has a count of ten or more. The rearrangement links TRBV24-1 to TRBJ2-1; D not certain. The CDR3 length is 13 residues. The V gene lost 9 bases and the J gene lost 9 bases, with 17 bases spanning the gap. Germline V gene lookup returns CDR1 KGHDR and CDR2 SFDVKD. CDR3 coding DNA: TGTGCCACCGGTAACCCCACCATGGGTGAGCAGTTCTTC. Its translation is CATGNPTMGEQFF.

The table lists this clonotype with a few counts. CDR3 sequence reads: CASSPPLFLEQFF. The CDR3 nucleotides are TGTGCCAGCTCACCACCCCTCTTCTTGGAGCAGTTCTTC. The chain couples TRBV18 to TRBJ2-1; D is unresolved. Germline CDR1 KGHSH, CDR2 LQKENI. Trimming removed 0 bases from V and 10 bases from J, with 10 bases in between. CDR3 length equals 13 residues.